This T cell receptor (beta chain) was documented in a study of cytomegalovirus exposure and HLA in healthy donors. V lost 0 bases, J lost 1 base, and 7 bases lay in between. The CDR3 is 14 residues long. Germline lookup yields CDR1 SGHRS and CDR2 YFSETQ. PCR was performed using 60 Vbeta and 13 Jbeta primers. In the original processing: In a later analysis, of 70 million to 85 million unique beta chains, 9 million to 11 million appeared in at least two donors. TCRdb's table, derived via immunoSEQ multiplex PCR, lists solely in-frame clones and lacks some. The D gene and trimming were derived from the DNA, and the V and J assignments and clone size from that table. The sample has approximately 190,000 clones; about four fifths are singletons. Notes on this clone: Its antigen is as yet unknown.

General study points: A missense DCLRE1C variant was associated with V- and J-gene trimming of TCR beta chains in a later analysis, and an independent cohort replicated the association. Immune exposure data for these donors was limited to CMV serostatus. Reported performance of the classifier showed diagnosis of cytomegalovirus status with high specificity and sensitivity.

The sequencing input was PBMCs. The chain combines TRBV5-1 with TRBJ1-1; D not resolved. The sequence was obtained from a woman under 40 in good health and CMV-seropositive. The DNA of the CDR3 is TGCGCCAGCAGCTTGGCAGCGCAGAACACTGAAGCTTTCTTT. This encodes CASSLAAQNTEAFF. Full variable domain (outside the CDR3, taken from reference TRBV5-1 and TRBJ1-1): KAGVTQTPRYLIKTRGQQVTLSCSPISGHRSVSWYQQTPGQGLQFLFEYFSETQRNKGNFPGRFSGRQFSNSRSEMNVSTLELGDSALYLCASSLAAQNTEAFFGQGTRLTVV.